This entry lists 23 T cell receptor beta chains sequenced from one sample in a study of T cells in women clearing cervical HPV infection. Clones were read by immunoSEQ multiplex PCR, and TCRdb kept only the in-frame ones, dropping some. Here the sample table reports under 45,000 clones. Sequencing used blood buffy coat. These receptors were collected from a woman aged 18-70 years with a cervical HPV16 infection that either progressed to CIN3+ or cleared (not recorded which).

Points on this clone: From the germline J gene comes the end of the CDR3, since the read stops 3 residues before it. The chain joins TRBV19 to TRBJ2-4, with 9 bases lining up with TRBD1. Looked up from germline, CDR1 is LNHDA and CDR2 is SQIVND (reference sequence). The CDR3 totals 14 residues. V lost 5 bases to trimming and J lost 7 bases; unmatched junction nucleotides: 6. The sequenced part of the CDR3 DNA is TGTGCCAGTAGTCAACAGGGGGCTGGGAACATT. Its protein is CASSQQGAGNI. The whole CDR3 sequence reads CASSQQGAGNIQYF.

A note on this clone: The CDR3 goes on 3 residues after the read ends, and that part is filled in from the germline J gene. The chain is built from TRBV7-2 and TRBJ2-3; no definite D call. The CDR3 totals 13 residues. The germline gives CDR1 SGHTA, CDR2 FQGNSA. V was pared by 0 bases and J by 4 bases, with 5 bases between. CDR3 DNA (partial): TGTGCCAGCAGCTTAGCGCAGTCAGATACG. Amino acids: CASSLAQSDT. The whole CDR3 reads CASSLAQSDTQYF.

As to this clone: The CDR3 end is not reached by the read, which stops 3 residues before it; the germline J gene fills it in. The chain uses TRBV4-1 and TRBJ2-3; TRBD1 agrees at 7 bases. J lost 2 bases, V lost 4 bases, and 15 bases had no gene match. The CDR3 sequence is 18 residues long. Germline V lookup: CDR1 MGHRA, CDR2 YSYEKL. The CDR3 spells CASSPPSGTDILTDTQYF. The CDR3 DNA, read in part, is TGCGCCAGCAGCCCCCCCTCCGGGACAGATATACTCACAGATACG.

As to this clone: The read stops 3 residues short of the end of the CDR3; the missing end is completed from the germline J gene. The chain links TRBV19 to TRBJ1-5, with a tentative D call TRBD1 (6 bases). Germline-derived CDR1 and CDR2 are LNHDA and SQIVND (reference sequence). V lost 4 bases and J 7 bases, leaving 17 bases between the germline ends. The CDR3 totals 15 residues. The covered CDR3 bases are TGTGCCAGTAGTAAGGGGCGGACAGTCAACCAGCCC. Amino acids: CASSKGRTVNQP. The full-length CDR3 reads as CASSKGRTVNQPQHF.

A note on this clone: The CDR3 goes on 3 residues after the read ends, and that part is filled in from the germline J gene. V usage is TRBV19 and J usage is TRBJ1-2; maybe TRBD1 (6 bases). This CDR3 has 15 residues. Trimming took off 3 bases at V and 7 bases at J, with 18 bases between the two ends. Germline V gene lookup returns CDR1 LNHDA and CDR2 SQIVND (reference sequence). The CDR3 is CASSIQSTGTGGYTF. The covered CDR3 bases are TGTGCCAGTAGTATCCAAAGTACAGGGACGGGTGGC.

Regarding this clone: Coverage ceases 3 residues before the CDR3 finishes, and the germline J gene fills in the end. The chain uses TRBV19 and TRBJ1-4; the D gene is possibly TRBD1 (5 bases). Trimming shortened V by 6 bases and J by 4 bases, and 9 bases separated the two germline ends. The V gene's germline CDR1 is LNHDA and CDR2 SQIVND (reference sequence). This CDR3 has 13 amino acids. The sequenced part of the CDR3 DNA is TGTGCCAGTAGCCGACAGTTTAATGAAAAA. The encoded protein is CASSRQFNEK. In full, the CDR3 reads CASSRQFNEKLFF.

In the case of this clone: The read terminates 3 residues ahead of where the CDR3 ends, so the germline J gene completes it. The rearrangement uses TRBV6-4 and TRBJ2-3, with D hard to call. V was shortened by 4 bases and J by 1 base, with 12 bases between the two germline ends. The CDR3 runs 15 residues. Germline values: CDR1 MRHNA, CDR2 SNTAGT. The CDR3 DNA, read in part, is TGTGCCAGCAGTGCCCAAGCAGGCGGCACAGATACG. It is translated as CASSAQAGGTDT. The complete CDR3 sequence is CASSAQAGGTDTQYF.

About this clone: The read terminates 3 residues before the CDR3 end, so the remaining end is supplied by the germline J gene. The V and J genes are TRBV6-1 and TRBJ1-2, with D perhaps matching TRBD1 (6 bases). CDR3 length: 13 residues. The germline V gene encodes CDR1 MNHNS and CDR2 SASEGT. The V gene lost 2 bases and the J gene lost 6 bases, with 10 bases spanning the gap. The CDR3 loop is CASSELGANGYTF. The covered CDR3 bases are TGTGCCAGCAGTGAACTGGGGGCGAATGGC.

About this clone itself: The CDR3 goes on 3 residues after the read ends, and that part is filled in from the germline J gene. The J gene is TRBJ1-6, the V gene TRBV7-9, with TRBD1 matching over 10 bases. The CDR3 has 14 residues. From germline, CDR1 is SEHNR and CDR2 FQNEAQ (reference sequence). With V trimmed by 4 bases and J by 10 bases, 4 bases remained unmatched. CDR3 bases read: TGTGCCAGCAGCTGGGACAGGGGTGGATCACCC. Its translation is CASSWDRGGSP. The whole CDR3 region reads CASSWDRGGSPLHF.

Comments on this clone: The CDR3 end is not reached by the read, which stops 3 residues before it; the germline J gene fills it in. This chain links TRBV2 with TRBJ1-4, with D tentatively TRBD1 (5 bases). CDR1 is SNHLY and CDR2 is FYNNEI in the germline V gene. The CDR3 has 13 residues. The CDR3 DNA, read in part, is TGTGCCAGCAGTGACGGCAGGGTATCGAAA. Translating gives CASSDGRVSK. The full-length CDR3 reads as CASSDGRVSKLFF.

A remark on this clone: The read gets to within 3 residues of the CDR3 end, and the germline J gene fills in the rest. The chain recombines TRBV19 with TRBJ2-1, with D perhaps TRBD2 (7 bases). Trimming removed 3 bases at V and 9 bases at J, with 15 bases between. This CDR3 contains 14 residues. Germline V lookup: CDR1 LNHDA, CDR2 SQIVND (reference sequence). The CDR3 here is CASSIDRGAGEQFF. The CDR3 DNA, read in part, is TGTGCCAGTAGTATTGACCGGGGGGCCGGTGAG.

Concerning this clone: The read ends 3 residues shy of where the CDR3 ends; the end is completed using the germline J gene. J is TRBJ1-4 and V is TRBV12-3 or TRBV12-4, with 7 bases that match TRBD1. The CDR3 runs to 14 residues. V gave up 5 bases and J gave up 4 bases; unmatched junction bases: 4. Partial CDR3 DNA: TGTGCCAGCAGTGCCCGGGACAGTAATGAAAAA. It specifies CASSARDSNEK. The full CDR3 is CASSARDSNEKLFF.

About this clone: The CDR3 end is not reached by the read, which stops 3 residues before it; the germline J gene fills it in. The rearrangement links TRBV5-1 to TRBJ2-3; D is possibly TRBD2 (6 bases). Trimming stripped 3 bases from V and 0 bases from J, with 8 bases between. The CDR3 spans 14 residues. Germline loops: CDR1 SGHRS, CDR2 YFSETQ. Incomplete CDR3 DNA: TGCGCCAGCAGCTGGGGGGACAGCACAGATACG. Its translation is CASSWGDSTDT. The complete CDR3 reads CASSWGDSTDTQYF.

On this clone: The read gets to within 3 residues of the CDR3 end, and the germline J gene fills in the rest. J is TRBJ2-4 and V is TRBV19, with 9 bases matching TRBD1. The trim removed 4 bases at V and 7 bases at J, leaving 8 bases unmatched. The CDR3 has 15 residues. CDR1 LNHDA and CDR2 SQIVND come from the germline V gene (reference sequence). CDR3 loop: CASSTSGTGRNIQYF. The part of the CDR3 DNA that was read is TGTGCCAGTAGTACCTCCGGGACAGGGCGGAACATT.

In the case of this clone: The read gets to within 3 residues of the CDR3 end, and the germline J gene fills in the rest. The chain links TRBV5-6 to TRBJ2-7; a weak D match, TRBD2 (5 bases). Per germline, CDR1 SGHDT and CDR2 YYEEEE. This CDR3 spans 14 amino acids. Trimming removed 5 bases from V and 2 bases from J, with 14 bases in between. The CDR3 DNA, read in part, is TGTGCCAGCAGATTAGGACTTCTTACCTACGAG. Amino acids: CASRLGLLTYE. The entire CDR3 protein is CASRLGLLTYEQYF. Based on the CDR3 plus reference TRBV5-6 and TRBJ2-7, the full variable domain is DAGVTQSPTHLIKTRGQQVTLRCSPKSGHDTVSWYQQALGQGPQFIFQYYEEEERQRGNFPDRFSGHQFPNYSSELNVNALLLGDSALYLCASRLGLLTYEQYFGPGTRLTVT.

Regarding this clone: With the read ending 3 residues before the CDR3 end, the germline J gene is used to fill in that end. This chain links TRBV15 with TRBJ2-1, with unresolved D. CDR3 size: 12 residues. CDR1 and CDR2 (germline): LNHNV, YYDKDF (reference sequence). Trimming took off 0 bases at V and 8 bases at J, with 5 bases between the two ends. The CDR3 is CATSRDRYEQFF. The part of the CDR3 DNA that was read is TGTGCCACCAGCAGAGACCGTTATGAG.

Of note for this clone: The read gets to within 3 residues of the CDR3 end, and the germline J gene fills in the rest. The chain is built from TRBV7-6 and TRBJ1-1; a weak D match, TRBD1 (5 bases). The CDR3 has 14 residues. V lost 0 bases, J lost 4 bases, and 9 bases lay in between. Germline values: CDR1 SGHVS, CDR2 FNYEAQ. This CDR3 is CASSLAGGGTEAFF. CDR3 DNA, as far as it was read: TGTGCCAGCAGCTTAGCGGGGGGGGGCACTGAA.

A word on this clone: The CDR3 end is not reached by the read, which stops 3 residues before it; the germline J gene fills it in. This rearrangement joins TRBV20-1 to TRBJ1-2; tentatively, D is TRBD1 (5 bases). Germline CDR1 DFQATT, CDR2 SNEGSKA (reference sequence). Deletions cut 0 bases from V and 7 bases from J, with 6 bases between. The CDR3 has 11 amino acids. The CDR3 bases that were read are TGCAGTGCTAGAGAAGGGGCTGGC. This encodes CSAREGAG. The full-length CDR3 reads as CSAREGAGYTF.

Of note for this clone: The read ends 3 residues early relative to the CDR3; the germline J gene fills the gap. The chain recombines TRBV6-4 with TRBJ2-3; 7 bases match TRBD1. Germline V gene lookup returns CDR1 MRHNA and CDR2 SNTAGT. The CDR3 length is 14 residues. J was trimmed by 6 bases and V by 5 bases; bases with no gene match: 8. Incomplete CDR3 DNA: TGTGCCAGCAGTCAGGACAGGAACGAGGATACG. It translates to CASSQDRNEDT. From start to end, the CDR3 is CASSQDRNEDTQYF.

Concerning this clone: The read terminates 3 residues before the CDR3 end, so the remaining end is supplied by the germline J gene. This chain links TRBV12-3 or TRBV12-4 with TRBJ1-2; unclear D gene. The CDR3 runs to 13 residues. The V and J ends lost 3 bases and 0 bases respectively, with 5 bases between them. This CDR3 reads CASSFSPNYGYTF. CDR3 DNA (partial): TGTGCCAGCAGTTTCTCCCCTAACTATGGC.

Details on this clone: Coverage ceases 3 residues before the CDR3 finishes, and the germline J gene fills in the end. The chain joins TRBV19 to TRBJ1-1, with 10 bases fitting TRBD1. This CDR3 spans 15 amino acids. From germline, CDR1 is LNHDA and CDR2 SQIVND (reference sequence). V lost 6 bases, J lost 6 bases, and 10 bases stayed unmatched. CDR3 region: CASRDRGQGEPEAFF. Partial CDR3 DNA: TGTGCCAGTAGGGATAGAGGACAGGGGGAGCCTGAA. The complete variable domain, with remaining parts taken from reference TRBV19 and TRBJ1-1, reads DGGITQSPKYLFRKEGQNVTLSCEQNLNHDAMYWYRQDPGQGLRLIYYSQIVNDFQKGDIAEGYSVSREKKESFPLTVTSAQKNPTAFYLCASRDRGQGEPEAFFGQGTRLTVV.

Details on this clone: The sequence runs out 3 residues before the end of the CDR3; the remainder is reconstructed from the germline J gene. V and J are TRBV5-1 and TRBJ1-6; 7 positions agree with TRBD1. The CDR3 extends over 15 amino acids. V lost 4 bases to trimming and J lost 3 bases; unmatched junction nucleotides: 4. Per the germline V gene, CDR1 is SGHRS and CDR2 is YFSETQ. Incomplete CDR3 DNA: TGCGCCAGCAGCCTGACAGGGAACTATAATTCACCC. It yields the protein CASSLTGNYNSP. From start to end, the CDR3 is CASSLTGNYNSPLHF.

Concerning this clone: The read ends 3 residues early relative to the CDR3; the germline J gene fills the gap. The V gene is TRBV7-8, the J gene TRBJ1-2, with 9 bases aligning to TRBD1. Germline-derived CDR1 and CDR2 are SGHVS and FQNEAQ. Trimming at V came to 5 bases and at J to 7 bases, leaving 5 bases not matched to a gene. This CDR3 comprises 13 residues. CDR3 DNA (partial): TGTGCCAGCAGCATCCGGGACAGGGTTGGC. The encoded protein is CASSIRDRVG. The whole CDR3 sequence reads CASSIRDRVGYTF.